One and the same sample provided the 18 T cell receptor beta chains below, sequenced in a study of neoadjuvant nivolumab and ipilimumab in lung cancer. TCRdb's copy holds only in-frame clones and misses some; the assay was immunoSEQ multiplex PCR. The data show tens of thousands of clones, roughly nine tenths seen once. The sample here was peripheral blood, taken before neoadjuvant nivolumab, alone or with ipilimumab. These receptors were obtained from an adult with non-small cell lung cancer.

CDR3 coding DNA: TGTGCCAGCAGCTTAGGGGGGGTGGCAGAGACCCAGTACTTC. Translated: CASSLGGVAETQYF. This chain uses TRBV7-9 with TRBJ2-5, with D possibly TRBD2 on 6 matching bases. V was pared by 1 base and J by 4 bases, with 10 bases between. Germline CDR1 and CDR2: SEHNR and FQNEAQ (reference sequence). This CDR3 comprises 14 residues.

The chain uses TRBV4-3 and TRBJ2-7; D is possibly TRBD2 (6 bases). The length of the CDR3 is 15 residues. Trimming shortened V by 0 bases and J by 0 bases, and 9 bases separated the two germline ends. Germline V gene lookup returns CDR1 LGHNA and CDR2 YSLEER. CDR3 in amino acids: CASSQDRLGSYEQYF. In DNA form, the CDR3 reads TGCGCCAGCAGCCAAGATAGACTAGGCTCCTACGAGCAGTACTTC.

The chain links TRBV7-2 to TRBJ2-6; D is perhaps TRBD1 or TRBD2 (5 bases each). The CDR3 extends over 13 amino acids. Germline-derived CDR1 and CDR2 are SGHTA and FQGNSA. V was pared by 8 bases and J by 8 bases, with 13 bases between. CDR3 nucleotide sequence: TGTGCCAGCGGGACCGCGCGGACCAACGTCCTGACTTTC. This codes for CASGTARTNVLTF.

This chain's CDR3 is CASSQGTSSDNEQFF. The CDR3 DNA sequence: TGCGCCAGCAGCCAAGGGACTAGCAGTGACAATGAGCAGTTCTTC. This chain uses TRBV5-1 with TRBJ2-1, with 9 bases fitting TRBD2. This CDR3 spans 15 amino acids. The V segment lost 4 bases and the J segment 5 bases; nucleotides outside the gene matches: 7. The germline V gene encodes CDR1 SGHRS and CDR2 YFSETQ.

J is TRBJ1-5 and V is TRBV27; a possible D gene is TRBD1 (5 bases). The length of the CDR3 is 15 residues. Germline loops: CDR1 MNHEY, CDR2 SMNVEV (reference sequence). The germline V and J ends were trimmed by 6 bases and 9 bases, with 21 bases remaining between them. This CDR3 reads CASRASGTGVRPQHF. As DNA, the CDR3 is TGTGCCAGCAGGGCATCCGGGACTGGCGTGCGGCCCCAGCATTTT.

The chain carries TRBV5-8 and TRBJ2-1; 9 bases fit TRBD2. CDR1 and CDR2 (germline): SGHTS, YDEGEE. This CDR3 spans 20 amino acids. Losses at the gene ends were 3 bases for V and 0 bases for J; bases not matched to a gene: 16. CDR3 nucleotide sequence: TGTGCCAGCAGCTCGGGGACAGTACTTCATAGCGGGAGCTCCTACAATGAGCAGTTCTTC. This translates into CASSSGTVLHSGSSYNEQFF.

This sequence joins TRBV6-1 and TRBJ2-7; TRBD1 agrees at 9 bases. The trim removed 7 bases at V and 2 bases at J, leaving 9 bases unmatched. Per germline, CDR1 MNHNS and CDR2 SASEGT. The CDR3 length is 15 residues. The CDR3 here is CASTSGTGSTYEQYF. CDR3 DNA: TGTGCCAGCACGTCCGGGACAGGGAGCACCTACGAGCAGTACTTC.

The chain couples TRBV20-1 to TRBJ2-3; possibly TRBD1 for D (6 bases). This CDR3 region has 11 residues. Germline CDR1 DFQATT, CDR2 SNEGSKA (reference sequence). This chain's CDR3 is CQGSSTDTQYF. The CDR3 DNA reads TGCCAGGGGTCTAGCACAGATACGCAGTATTTT.

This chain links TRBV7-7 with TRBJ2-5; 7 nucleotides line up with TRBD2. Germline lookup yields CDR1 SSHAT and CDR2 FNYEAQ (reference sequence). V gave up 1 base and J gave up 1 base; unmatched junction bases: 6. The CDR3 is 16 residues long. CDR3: CASSLGGASGQETQYF. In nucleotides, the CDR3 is TGTGCCAGCAGCTTAGGAGGAGCTAGCGGCCAAGAGACCCAGTACTTC.

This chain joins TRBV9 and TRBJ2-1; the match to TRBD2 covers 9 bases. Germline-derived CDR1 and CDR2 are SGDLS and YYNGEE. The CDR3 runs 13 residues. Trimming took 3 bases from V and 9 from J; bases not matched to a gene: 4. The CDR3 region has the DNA TGTGCCAGCAGCGGAAGGACTAGCGCTGAGCAGTTCTTC. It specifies CASSGRTSAEQFF.

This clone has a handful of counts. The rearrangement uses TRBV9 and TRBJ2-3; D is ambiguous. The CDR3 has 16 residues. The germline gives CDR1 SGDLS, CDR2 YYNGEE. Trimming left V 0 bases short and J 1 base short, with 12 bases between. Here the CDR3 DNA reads TGTGCCAGCAGCGTAGCGACCGCGTGGGGCACAGATACGCAGTATTTT. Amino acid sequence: CASSVATAWGTDTQYF. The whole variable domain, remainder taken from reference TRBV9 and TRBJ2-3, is DSGVTQTPKHLITATGQRVTLRCSPRSGDLSVYWYQQSLDQGLQFLIQYYNGEERAKGNILERFSAQQFPDLHSELNLSSLELGDSALYFCASSVATAWGTDTQYFGPGTRLTVL.

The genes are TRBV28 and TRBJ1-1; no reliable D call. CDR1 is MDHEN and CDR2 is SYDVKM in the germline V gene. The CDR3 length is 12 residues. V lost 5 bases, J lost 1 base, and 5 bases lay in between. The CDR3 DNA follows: TGTGCCAGCAGTGGATCGAACACTGAAGCTTTCTTT. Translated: CASSGSNTEAFF.

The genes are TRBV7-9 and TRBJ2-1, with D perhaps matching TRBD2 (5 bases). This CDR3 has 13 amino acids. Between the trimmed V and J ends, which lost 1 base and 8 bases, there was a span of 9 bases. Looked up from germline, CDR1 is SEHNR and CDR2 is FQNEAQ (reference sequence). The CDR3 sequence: CASSLVEGHEQFF. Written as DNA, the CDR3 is TGTGCCAGCAGCTTAGTCGAGGGCCATGAGCAGTTCTTC. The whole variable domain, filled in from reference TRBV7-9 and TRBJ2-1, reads DTGVSQNPRHKITKRGQNVTFRCDPISEHNRLYWYRQTLGQGPEFLTYFQNEAQLEKSRLLSDRFSAERPKGSFSTLEIQRTEQGDSAMYLCASSLVEGHEQFFGPGTRLTVL.

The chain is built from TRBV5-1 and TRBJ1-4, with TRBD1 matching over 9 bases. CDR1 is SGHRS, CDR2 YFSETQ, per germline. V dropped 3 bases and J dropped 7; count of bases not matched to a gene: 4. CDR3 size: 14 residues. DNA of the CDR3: TGCGCCAGCAGCTGGGGACAGGGAGGTGAAAAACTGTTTTTT. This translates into CASSWGQGGEKLFF.

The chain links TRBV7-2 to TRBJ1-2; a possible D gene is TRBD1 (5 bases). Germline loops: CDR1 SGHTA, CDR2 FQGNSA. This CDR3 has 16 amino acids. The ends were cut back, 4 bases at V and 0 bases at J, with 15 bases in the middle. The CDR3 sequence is CASSSQGGGANYGYTF. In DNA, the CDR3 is TGTGCCAGCAGCTCGCAGGGTGGGGGAGCTAACTATGGCTACACCTTC. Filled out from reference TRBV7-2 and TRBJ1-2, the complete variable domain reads GAGVSQSPSNKVTEKGKDVELRCDPISGHTALYWYRQSLGQGLEFLIYFQGNSAPDKSGLPSDRFSAERTGGSVSTLTIQRTQQEDSAVYLCASSSQGGGANYGYTFGSGTRLTVV.

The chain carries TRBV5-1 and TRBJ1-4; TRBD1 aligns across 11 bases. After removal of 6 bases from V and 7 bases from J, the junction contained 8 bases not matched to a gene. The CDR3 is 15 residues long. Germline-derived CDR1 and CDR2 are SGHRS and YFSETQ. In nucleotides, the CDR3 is TGCGCCAGCACAGGACAGGGGGCGGGGAGTGAAAAACTGTTTTTT. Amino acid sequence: CASTGQGAGSEKLFF.

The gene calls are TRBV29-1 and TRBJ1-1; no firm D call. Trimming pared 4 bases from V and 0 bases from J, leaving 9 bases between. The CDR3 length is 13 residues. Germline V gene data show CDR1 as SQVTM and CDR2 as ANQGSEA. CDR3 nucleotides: TGCAGCGTTGGCGGCAGGATGAACACTGAAGCTTTCTTT. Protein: CSVGGRMNTEAFF.

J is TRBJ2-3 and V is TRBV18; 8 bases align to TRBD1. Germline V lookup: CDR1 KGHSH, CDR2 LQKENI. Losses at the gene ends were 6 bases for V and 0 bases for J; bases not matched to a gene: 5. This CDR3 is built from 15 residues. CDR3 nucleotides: TGTGCCAGCTCTCCAGGGGGCCCCAGCACAGATACGCAGTATTTT. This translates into CASSPGGPSTDTQYF.